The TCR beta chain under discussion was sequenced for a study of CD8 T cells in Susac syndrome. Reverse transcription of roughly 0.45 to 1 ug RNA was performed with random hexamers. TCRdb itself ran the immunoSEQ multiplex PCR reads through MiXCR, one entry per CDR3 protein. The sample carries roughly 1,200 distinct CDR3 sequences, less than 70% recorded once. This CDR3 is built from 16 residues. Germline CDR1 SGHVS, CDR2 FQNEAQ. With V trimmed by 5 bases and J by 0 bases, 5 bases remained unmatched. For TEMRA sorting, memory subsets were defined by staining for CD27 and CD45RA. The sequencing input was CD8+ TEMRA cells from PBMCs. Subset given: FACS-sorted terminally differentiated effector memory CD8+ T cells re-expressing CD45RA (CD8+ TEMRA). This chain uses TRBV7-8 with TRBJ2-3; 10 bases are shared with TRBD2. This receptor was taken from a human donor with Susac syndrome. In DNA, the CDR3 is TGTGCCAGCAGCGCGTCTAGCGGGGGAAGCACAGATACGCAGTATTTT. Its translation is CASSASSGGSTDTQYF. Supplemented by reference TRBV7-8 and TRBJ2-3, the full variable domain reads GAGVSQSPRYKVAKRGQDVALRCDPISGHVSLFWYQQALGQGPEFLTYFQNEAQLDKSGLPSDRFFAERPEGSVSTLKIQRTQQEDSAVYLCASSASSGGSTDTQYFGPGTRLTVL.